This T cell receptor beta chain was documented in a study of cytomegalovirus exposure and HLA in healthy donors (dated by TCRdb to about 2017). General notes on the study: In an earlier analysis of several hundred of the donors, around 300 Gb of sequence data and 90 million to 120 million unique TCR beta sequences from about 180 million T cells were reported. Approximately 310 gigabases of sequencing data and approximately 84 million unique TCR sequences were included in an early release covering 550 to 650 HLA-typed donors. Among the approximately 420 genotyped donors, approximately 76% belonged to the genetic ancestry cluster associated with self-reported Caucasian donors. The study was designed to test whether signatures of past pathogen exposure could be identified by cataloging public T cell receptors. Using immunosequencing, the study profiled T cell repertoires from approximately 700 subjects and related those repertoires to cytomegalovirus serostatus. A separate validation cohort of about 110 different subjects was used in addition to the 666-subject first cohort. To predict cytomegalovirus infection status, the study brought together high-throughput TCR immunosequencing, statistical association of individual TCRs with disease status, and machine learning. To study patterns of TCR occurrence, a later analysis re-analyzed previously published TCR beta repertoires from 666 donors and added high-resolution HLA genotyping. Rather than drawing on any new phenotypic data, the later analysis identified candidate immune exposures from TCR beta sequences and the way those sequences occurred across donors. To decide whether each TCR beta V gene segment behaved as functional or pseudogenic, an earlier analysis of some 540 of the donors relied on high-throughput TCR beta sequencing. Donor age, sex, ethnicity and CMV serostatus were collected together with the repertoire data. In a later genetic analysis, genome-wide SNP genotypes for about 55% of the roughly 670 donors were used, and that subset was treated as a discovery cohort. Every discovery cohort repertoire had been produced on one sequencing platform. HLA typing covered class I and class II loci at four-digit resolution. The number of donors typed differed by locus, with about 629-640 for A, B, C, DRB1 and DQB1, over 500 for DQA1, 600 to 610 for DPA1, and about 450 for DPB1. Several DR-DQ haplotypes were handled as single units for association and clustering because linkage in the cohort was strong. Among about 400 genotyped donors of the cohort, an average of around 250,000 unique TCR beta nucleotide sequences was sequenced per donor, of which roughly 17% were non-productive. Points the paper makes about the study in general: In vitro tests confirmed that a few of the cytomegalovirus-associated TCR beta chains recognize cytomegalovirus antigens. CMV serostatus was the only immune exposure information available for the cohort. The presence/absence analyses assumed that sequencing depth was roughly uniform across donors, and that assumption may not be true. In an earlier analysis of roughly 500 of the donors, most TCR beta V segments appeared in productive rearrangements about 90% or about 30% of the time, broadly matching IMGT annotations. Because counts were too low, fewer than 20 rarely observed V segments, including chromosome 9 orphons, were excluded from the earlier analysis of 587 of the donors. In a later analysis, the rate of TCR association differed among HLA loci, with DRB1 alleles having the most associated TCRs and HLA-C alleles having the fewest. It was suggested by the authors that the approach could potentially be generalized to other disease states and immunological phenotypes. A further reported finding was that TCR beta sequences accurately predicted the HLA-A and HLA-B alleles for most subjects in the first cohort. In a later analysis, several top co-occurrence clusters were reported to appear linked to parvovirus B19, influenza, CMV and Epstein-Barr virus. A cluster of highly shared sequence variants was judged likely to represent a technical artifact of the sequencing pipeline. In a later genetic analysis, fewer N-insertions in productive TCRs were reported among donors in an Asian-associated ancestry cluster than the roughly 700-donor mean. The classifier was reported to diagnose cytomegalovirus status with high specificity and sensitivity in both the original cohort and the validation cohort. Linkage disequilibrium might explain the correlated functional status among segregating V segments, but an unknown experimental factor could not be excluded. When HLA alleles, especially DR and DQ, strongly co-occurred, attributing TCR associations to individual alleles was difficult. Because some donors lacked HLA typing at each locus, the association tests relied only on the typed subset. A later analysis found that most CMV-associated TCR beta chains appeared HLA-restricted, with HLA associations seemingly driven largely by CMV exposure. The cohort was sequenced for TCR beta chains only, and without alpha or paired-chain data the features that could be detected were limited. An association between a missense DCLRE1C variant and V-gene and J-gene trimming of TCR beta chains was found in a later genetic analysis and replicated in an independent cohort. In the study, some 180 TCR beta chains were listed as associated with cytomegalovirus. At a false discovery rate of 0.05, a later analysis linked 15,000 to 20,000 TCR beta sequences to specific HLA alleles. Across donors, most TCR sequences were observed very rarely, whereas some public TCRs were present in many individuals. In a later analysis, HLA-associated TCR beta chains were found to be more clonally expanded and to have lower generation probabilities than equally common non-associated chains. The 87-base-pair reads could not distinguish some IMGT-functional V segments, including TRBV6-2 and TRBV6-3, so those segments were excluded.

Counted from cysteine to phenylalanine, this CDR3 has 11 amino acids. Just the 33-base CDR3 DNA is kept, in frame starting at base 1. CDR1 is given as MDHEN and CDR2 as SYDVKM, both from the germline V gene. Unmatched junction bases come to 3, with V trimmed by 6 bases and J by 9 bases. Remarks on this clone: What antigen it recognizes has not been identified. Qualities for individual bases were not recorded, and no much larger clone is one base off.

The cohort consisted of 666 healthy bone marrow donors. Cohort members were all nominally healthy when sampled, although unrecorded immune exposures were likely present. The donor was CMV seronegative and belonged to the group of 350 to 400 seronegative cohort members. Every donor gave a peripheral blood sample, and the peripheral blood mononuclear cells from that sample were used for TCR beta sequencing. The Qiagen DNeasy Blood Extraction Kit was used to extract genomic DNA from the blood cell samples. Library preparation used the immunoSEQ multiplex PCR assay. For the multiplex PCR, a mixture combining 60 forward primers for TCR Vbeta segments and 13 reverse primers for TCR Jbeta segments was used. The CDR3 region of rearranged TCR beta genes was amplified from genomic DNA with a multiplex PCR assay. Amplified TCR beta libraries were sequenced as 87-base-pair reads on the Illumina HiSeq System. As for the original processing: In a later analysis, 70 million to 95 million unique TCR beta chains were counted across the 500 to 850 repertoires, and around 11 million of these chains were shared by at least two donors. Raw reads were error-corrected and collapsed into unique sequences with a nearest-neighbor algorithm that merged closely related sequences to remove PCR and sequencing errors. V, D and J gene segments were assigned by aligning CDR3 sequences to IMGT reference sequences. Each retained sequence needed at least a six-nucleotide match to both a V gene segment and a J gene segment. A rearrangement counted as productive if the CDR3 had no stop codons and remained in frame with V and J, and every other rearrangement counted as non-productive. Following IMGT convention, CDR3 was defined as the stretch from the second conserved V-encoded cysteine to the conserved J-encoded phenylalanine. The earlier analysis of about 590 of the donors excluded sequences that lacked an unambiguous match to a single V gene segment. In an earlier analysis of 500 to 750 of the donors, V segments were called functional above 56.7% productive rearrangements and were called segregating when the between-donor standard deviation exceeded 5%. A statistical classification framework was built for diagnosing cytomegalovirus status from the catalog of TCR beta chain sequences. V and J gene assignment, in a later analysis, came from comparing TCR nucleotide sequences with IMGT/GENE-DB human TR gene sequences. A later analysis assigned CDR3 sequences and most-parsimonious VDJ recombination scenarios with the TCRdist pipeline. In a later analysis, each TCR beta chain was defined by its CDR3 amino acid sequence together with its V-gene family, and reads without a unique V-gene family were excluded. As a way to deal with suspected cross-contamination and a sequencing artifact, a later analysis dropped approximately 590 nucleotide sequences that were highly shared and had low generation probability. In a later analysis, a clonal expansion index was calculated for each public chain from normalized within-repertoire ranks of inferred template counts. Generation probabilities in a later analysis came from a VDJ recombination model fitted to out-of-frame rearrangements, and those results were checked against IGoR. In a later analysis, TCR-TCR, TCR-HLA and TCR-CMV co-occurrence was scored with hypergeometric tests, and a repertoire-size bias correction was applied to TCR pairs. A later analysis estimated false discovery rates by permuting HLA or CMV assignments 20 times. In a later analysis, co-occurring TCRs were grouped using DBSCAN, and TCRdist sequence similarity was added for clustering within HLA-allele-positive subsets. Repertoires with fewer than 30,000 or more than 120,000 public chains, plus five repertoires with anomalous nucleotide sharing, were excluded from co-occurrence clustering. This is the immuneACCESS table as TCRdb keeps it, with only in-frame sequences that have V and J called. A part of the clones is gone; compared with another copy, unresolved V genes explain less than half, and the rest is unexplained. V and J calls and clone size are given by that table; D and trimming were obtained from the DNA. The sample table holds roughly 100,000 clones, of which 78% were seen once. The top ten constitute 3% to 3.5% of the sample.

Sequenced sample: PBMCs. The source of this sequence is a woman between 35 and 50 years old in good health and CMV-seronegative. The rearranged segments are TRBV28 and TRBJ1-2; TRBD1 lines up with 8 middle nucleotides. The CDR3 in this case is CASSTGGSYTF. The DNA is TGTGCCAGCAGCACAGGGGGGAGCTACACCTTC.